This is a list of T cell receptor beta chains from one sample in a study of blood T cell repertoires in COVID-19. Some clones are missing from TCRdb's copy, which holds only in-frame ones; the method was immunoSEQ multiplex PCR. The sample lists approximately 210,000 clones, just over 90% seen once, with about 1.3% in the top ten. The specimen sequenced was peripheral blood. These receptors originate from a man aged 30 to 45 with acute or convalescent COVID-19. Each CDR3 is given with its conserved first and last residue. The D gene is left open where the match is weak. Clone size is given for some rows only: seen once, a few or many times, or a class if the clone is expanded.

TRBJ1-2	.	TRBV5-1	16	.	CASSSGLPGSGYGYTF	TGCGCCAGCAGCTCTGGCTTGCCAGGCTCAGGGTATGGCTACACCTTC
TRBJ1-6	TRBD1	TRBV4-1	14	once	CASSLAGQDRPLHF	TGCGCCAGCAGCCTAGCCGGACAGGACAGACCCCTCCACTTT
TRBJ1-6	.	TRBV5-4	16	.	CASSLETTRVNSPLHF	TGTGCCAGCAGCTTGGAAACGACACGCGTCAATTCACCCCTCCACTTT
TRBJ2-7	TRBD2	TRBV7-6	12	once	CASSFREGQQYF	TGTGCCAGCAGCTTCCGGGAGGGCCAGCAGTACTTC
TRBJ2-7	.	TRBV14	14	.	CASSLGTGNYEQYF	TGTGCCAGCAGCCTTGGCACAGGGAACTACGAGCAGTACTTC
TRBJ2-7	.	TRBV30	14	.	CAWSVGAGTGKRYF	.
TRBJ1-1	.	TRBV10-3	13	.	CANNRGPTGRAFF	TGTGCCAACAACCGGGGCCCTACAGGGCGAGCTTTCTTT
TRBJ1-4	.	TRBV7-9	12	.	CASSLPMEKLFF	TGTGCCAGCAGCTTACCCATGGAAAAACTGTTTTTT
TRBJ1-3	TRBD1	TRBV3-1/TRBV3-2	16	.	CASSQEGQGDGNTIYF	TGTGCCAGCAGCCAAGAGGGCCAGGGGGACGGAAACACCATATATTTT
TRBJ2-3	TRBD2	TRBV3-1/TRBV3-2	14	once	CASSQGGGADTQYF	TGTGCCAGCAGCCAAGGCGGGGGGGCGGATACGCAGTATTTT